This T cell receptor beta chain was profiled in a study of T cell clonality in common variable immunodeficiency. Points from the study as a whole: Links between repertoire features and CVID complications were heterogeneity-limited. Reportedly, TCR beta sequences from common variable immunodeficiency showed fewer deletions and N-nucleotide insertions. CVID subjects had higher TCRbeta clonality than healthy controls, most marked in about a third. Shared TCRbeta clones were fewer between CVID subjects than controls.

This clone was counted at least ten times. Its antigen is still unknown. The read is 3 residues too short to cover the CDR3 end, so that end is filled in from the germline J gene. Clones were sequenced by immunoSEQ multiplex PCR, and TCRdb holds only the in-frame ones, with some missing. The sample includes about 35,000 clones, none of them occurring once. The germline V gene has CDR1 MDHEN and CDR2 SYDVKM. J gave up 5 bases and V 4 bases, and 10 bases lay outside the gene matches. The CDR3 has 16 amino acids. What was sequenced was peripheral blood mononuclear cells. The clonotype comes from a person between 18 and 70 years old in good health. V and J are TRBV28 and TRBJ2-3; TRBD1 aligns across 9 bases. The CDR3 region is CASSYLGTGRGDTQYF. The DNA read from the CDR3 is TGTGCCAGCAGTTACCTCGGGACAGGGAGGGGAGATACG.